The present entry profiles one T cell receptor (beta chain) with its context. Its antigen is undetermined. The sample originates from a study of T-cell memory formation after mild COVID-19. TCRdb redid the calling of the 5' RACE reads with MiXCR, one entry per CDR3 protein. In the table there are around 530,000 distinct CDR3 sequences, less than 25% of which are singletons. Study outcomes and limitations: Of the contracting clones, CD4+ ones lay mainly in CM and EM, and CD8+ ones in EMRA.

The clonotype was recovered from an adult woman who had mild COVID-19 (a few samples of this study predate the infection). Cell type and time point are not known. Material for sequencing was PBMCs or a T cell subset sorted from them (not recorded which).

The CDR3 loop is CASSLNKRDGYTF. Here the CDR3 DNA reads TGTGCCAGCAGCTTGAACAAAAGAGATGGCTACACCTTC. V gene TRBV5-6 combines with J gene TRBJ1-2; D gene unclear. Germline CDR1 and CDR2: SGHDT and YYEEEE. V lost 1 base, J lost 6 bases, and 10 bases lay in between. This CDR3 has 13 amino acids.